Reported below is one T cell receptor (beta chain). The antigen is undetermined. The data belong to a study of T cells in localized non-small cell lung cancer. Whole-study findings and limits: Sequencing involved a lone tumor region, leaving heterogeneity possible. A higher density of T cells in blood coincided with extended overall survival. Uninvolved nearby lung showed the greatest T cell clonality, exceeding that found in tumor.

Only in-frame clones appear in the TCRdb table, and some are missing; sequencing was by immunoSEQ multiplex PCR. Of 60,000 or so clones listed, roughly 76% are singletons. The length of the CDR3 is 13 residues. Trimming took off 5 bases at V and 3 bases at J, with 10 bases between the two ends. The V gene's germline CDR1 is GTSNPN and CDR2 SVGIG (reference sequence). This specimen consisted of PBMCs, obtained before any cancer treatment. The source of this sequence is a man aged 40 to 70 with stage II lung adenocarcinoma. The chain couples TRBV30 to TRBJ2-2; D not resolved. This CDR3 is CAWDLQDTGELFF. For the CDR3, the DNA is TGTGCCTGGGATCTACAAGACACCGGGGAGCTGTTTTTT.